These 24 T cell receptor beta chains were sequenced from one sample in a study of shared clonotypes between healthy human individuals. Measured with immunoSEQ multiplex PCR; TCRdb has only the in-frame clones, and not every one. The data show roughly 2.1 million clones, roughly 91% seen once. Naive CD8 cells were CD45RO-negative, positively selected for CCR7, excluding terminally differentiated effector memory CD45RA+ cells. The sample comprised naive CD8+ T cells from PBMCs. Every receptor here comes from a man younger than 35 in good health. Some clones in this sample may be carry-over from other donors' samples.

CDR3 nucleotides: TGTGCCAGCAGTGACAGGGTTCACACTGAAGCTTTCTTT. Protein: CASSDRVHTEAFF. This chain links TRBV6-5 with TRBJ1-1, with 7 bases that match TRBD1. The germline CDR1 and CDR2 sequences are MNHEY and SVGAGI. The CDR3 is made up of 13 amino acids. V trimming: 5 bases; J trimming: 3 bases; junction bases outside the gene matches: 3.

This sequence joins TRBV7-9 and TRBJ2-5; 8 bases align to TRBD1. Germline CDR1 SEHNR, CDR2 FQNEAQ (reference sequence). The CDR3 is 16 residues long. V was clipped by 5 bases and J by 2 bases; unmatched bases: 10. CDR3 sequence (DNA): TGTGCCAGCAGCACAGGGATTCGGACAGGGCAAGAGACCCAGTACTTC. Amino acids: CASSTGIRTGQETQYF.

The rearrangement joins TRBV4-2 to TRBJ2-1; TRBD1 matches at 9 bases. V was pared by 6 bases and J by 4 bases, with 7 bases of the junction left unmatched. Looked up from germline, CDR1 is LGHNA and CDR2 is YNFKEQ. The CDR3 consists of 15 residues. DNA of the CDR3: TGTGCCAGCAGAACCGGGACAGGGTCATACAATGAGCAGTTCTTC. Translated, it gives CASRTGTGSYNEQFF.

The gene calls are TRBV4-1 and TRBJ1-2; 7 bases agree with TRBD1. Germline assignment: CDR1 MGHRA and CDR2 YSYEKL. The CDR3 is 15 residues long. After removal of 0 bases from V and 6 bases from J, the junction contained 7 bases not matched to a gene. CDR3 DNA: TGCGCCAGCAGCCAAGAGGGCAGGGGGTCGGATGGCTACACCTTC. Its translation: CASSQEGRGSDGYTF.

The J gene is TRBJ2-1, the V gene TRBV27, with 10 bases identical to TRBD1. V dropped 7 bases and J dropped 5; count of bases not matched to a gene: 14. The CDR3 covers 17 residues. Germline assignment: CDR1 MNHEY and CDR2 SMNVEV (reference sequence). In nucleotides, the CDR3 is TGTGCCAGCACCCAGGGGGCCGGGACAGGGGTGAACAATGAGCAGTTCTTC. Translating gives CASTQGAGTGVNNEQFF.

V gene TRBV4-2 combines with J gene TRBJ2-7; 11 bases align to TRBD2. The CDR3 contains 17 residues. Per the germline V gene, CDR1 is LGHNA and CDR2 is YNFKEQ. V gave up 1 base and J gave up 3 bases; unmatched junction bases: 8. The CDR3 DNA follows: TGTGCCAGCAGCCAAGCCCGGACTAGCGGGCGGGACTACGAGCAGTACTTC. Translated, it gives CASSQARTSGRDYEQYF.

The rearrangement links TRBV10-3 to TRBJ2-1; 8 bases map to TRBD2. The V and J ends lost 3 bases and 16 bases, in that order; junction bases with no gene match: 5. Germline CDR1 reads ENHRY; CDR2 reads SYGVKD. The CDR3 loop spans 11 amino acids. CDR3 amino acids: CAISDGRGVFF. DNA for the CDR3: TGTGCCATCAGTGACGGGAGGGGTGTCTTCTTC.

V gene TRBV28 combines with J gene TRBJ2-1; 8 bases line up with TRBD2. Trimming removed 6 bases from V and 4 bases from J; junction bases left unmatched: 5. The CDR3 runs 14 residues. Germline CDR1 reads MDHEN; CDR2 reads SYDVKM. The CDR3 is CASSPAGEYNEQFF. Here the CDR3 DNA reads TGTGCCAGCAGCCCAGCGGGAGAGTACAATGAGCAGTTCTTC. Based on the CDR3 plus reference TRBV28 and TRBJ2-1, the full variable domain is DVKVTQSSRYLVKRTGEKVFLECVQDMDHENMFWYRQDPGLGLRLIYFSYDVKMKEKGDIPEGYSVSREKKERFSLILESASTNQTSMYLCASSPAGEYNEQFFGPGTRLTVL.

J is TRBJ2-1 and V is TRBV25-1, with TRBD1 as a possible D gene (5 bases). V was clipped by 1 base and J by 7 bases, with 17 bases between them. There are 16 residues in the CDR3. CDR1 is MGHDK and CDR2 is SYGVNS in the germline V gene. CDR3 protein: CASSEFPPLGPNEQFF. The DNA for the CDR3 is TGTGCCAGCAGTGAATTTCCCCCACTGGGGCCGAATGAGCAGTTCTTC. Variable domain in full (rest from reference TRBV25-1 and TRBJ2-1): EADIYQTPRYLVIGTGKKITLECSQTMGHDKMYWYQQDPGMELHLIHYSYGVNSTEKGDLSSESTVSRIRTEHFPLTLESARPSHTSQYLCASSEFPPLGPNEQFFGPGTRLTVL.

This clone is a singleton in its sample. The gene calls are TRBV5-1 and TRBJ2-4; 12 nucleotides line up with TRBD1. V lost 6 bases, J lost 12 bases, and 10 bases stayed unmatched. The germline V gene has CDR1 SGHRS and CDR2 YFSETQ. The CDR3 has 14 amino acids. The CDR3 sequence is CASNTGTGGTPQYF. The CDR3 DNA reads as TGCGCCAGCAACACCGGGACAGGGGGCACCCCTCAGTACTTC.

The genes are TRBV9 and TRBJ2-5; D is uncertain. The CDR3 runs 15 residues. In germline, CDR1 is SGDLS, CDR2 YYNGEE. V lost 0 bases, J lost 1 base, and 10 bases lay in between. CDR3 in DNA: TGTGCCAGCAGCGTAGTGTCTAACCCCCAAGAGACCCAGTACTTC. It translates to CASSVVSNPQETQYF. Filled out from reference TRBV9 and TRBJ2-5, the complete variable domain reads DSGVTQTPKHLITATGQRVTLRCSPRSGDLSVYWYQQSLDQGLQFLIQYYNGEERAKGNILERFSAQQFPDLHSELNLSSLELGDSALYFCASSVVSNPQETQYFGPGTRLLVL.

The chain couples TRBV7-9 to TRBJ2-1, with 11 bases lining up with TRBD2. The CDR3 has 17 residues. CDR1 and CDR2 (germline): SEHNR, FQNEAQ (reference sequence). V dropped 2 bases and J dropped 6; count of bases not matched to a gene: 9. The DNA for the CDR3 is TGTGCCAGCAGCTTATCTTTAGCGGGAGGGCCGCGCAATGAGCAGTTCTTC. Protein: CASSLSLAGGPRNEQFF.

In this sample, this clone turned up once. V is TRBV4-1 and J is TRBJ1-5, with 9 bases aligning to TRBD1. The ends lost 3 bases at V and 6 bases at J; junction bases unmatched: 3. Germline lookup yields CDR1 MGHRA and CDR2 YSYEKL. The CDR3 has 14 residues. CDR3 DNA: TGCGCCAGCAGCCAGGGACAGGGTCTTCAGCCCCAGCATTTT. Amino acids: CASSQGQGLQPQHF.

The chain recombines TRBV11-3 with TRBJ2-1, with 8 bases lining up with TRBD2. In germline, CDR1 is SGHNT, CDR2 YENEEA. CDR3 length: 16 amino acids. V dropped 0 bases and J dropped 4; count of bases not matched to a gene: 5. The CDR3 coding sequence is TGTGCCAGCAGCTTAGATCTCACTAGCGGATACAATGAGCAGTTCTTC. Its translation: CASSLDLTSGYNEQFF.

Comments on this clone: This sample includes further DNA sequences coding for the same CDR3. The gene calls are TRBV27 and TRBJ2-7; no clear D gene. Trimming removed 6 bases at V and 0 bases at J, with 9 bases between. The CDR3 runs to 13 residues. Germline assignment: CDR1 MNHEY and CDR2 SMNVEV (reference sequence). CDR3 nucleotide sequence: TGTGCCAGCAGCTTCCCGGGCTCCTACGAGCAGTACTTC. Translation: CASSFPGSYEQYF.

The rearrangement uses TRBV28 and TRBJ1-5; the match to TRBD1 covers 8 bases. Germline trimming cut 5 bases from V and 4 bases from J; bases unmatched to any gene: 7. The CDR3 is 15 residues long. Looked up from germline, CDR1 is MDHEN and CDR2 is SYDVKM. CDR3 sequence reads: CASSHWTGLNQPQHF. The CDR3 DNA follows: TGTGCCAGCAGTCACTGGACAGGGTTAAATCAGCCCCAGCATTTT.

The J gene is TRBJ2-7, the V gene TRBV7-6, with 9 bases lining up with TRBD1. This CDR3 has 14 residues. Trimming took 7 bases from V and 3 from J; bases not matched to a gene: 7. Germline V gene lookup returns CDR1 SGHVS and CDR2 FNYEAQ. For the CDR3, the DNA is TGTGCCAGCAAGGTCGGGACAGGGATCTACGAGCAGTACTTC. Its protein product is CASKVGTGIYEQYF.

DNA of the CDR3: TGTGCCAGTAGCCTCTCGGGGATTACAGATACGCAGTATTTT. Its protein is CASSLSGITDTQYF. V usage is TRBV19 and J usage is TRBJ2-3; TRBD2 might be the D (5 bases). Deletions cut 6 bases from V and 3 bases from J, with 13 bases between. CDR3 length: 14 amino acids. CDR1 and CDR2 (germline): LNHDA, SQIVND (reference sequence).

This chain joins TRBV6-5 and TRBJ2-7; 7 bases agree with TRBD2. The CDR3 length is 14 residues. Per germline, CDR1 MNHEY and CDR2 SVGAGI. Trimming at V came to 5 bases and at J to 2 bases, leaving 6 bases not matched to a gene. In DNA, the CDR3 is TGTGCCAGCAGTCCTAGCGGACTAACCTACGAGCAGTACTTC. This gives the protein CASSPSGLTYEQYF.

Regarding this clone: Within the sample, other DNA sequences also encode this same CDR3. The chain couples TRBV9 to TRBJ2-7, with TRBD1 matching 8 bases. With V trimmed by 0 bases and J by 5 bases, 4 bases remained unmatched. There are 14 residues in the CDR3. Germline V gene data show CDR1 as SGDLS and CDR2 as YYNGEE. This CDR3 reads CASSVVPGGDEQYF. CDR3 nucleotides: TGTGCCAGCAGCGTAGTTCCAGGGGGCGACGAGCAGTACTTC.

This rearrangement joins TRBV7-6 to TRBJ1-1; 10 positions agree with TRBD1. The J segment lost 5 bases and the V segment lost 3 bases, leaving 3 bases of the junction unmatched. In germline, CDR1 is SGHVS, CDR2 FNYEAQ. The CDR3 contains 14 residues. CDR3 amino acids: CASSLTGGWTEAFF. CDR3 in DNA: TGTGCCAGCAGCTTGACAGGGGGCTGGACTGAAGCTTTCTTT.

The V gene is TRBV14, the J gene TRBJ1-2, with D hard to call. Germline V lookup: CDR1 SGHDN, CDR2 FVKESK. CDR3 length: 13 amino acids. The ends were cut back, 0 bases at V and 4 bases at J, with 6 bases in the middle. The CDR3 loop reads CASSQDRTYGYTF. The CDR3 coding sequence is TGTGCCAGCAGCCAAGACAGGACCTATGGCTACACCTTC.

The J gene is TRBJ2-1, the V gene TRBV19, with no clear D. Trimming took off 3 bases at V and 4 bases at J, with 7 bases between the two ends. Germline V gene sequence: CDR1 LNHDA, CDR2 SQIVND (reference sequence). The CDR3 has 13 residues. The chain's CDR3 is CASSMDQYNEQFF. The CDR3 nucleotides are TGTGCCAGTAGTATGGACCAGTACAATGAGCAGTTCTTC.

This rearrangement joins TRBV14 to TRBJ2-2, with 9 bases aligning to TRBD2. This CDR3 comprises 15 residues. Germline loops: CDR1 SGHDN, CDR2 FVKESK. J lost 2 bases, V lost 4 bases, and 2 bases had no gene match. The CDR3 region is CASSLSGRNTGELFF. In DNA, the CDR3 is TGTGCCAGCAGCCTTAGCGGGAGAAACACCGGGGAGCTGTTTTTT.